This T cell receptor (beta chain) emerged from a study of early T cells in non-severe SARS-CoV-2 infection (dated by TCRdb to about 2021). Background on the whole study: Because TCR sequencing relied on bulk RNA taken from unsorted whole blood, pairing of alpha and beta chains was not possible. The full study reports these points: Matching against VDJdb was skewed toward anti-spike CD8 responses, likely underestimated virus-specific expansions, and missed private and CD4 specificities.

V loses 8 bases, J loses 4 bases, and the germline ends lie 12 bases apart. From its cysteine to its phenylalanine, the CDR3 spans 13 amino acids. Only the CDR3 part of the read is kept: 39 bases, read in frame from the first base. CDR1 and CDR2 were assigned from the germline V gene as KGHSH and LQKENI. This clonotype was observed a few times. What this receptor recognizes is not known. No base quality values were provided; no much bigger clone lies one nucleotide off. Set within a cohort of healthcare workers in London, UK, this nested case-control study involved weekly PCR testing of nasopharyngeal swabs along with blood sampling. Between 23 and 31 March 2020, the week of the UK lockdown, healthcare workers were enrolled and then followed up weekly for as long as 16 weeks. Receptor amplification or capture employed 5' RACE. The sequencer listed for this sample is NextSeq 500. In the TCR library protocol, unique molecular identifiers were attached to individual cDNA molecules to correct for PCR bias and sequencing error. Both TCR alpha and beta chains were sequenced, and tight co-correlation was observed between alpha and beta sequence abundances in each sample. The source study handled its data this way. V gene, J gene and CDR3 annotation of TCR sequences was performed with Decombinator V4. TCRs were defined as expanded if a significant change between any two time points was detected under a Poisson model with p below 0.0001. TCR abundances were normalised to the total number of TCRs sequenced in each sample and reported as counts per million. MAIT TCRs were defined by TRAV1-2 paired with TRAJ12, TRAJ20 or TRAJ33, and iNKT TCRs by TRAV10 paired with TRAJ18. VDJdb, accessed 1 November 2021, was searched for CMV, EBV and SARS-CoV-2 annotated TCRs, excluding TCRs annotated for multiple antigens. TCRdb took the public reads, trimmed them with fastp at Q25, ran MiXCR for clone calling and kept in-frame beta chains. Each CDR3 protein gets just one entry, which takes the most common genes and DNA from the rows behind it. These V and J calls rely on TCRdb rather than the paper's analysis. The sample has tens of thousands of distinct CDR3 sequences on record, approximately 16% of them singletons. The ten largest make up around 4.9% of the sample.

The receptor was derived from an adult who was a healthcare worker with PCR-confirmed SARS-CoV-2 infection or an uninfected control (not recorded which). The rearrangement combines TRBV18 with TRBJ1-5; TRBD1 is a weak D gene call, 6 bases matching. This sample comprised whole blood, obtained at baseline. The nucleotide sequence is TGTGCCAGCCATGGACAGATTAATCAGCCCCAGCATTTT. Translated, this is CASHGQINQPQHF.